This T cell receptor beta chain derives from a study of sequential checkpoint blockade in melanoma. Background on the study: First-line arms were nivolumab then ipilimumab, or the reverse, randomized 1:1. Maintenance nivolumab came after either treatment sequence. DNA from more than 75 pretreatment tumor samples underwent TCRβ immunosequencing.

Treatment defined: randomized to nivolumab then ipilimumab (arm A) or the reverse (arm B). The data were produced by immunoSEQ multiplex PCR, yet TCRdb's version contains in-frame clones alone and is incomplete. This sample has 4,900 or so clones; about a third occur once, and the top ten carry roughly 7%. The CDR3 spans 16 residues. Trimming took 4 bases from V and 9 from J; bases not matched to a gene: 16. Germline V CDR1 and CDR2: SQVTM, ANQGSEA. This specimen consisted of tumor tissue (inferred from file names), obtained from a patient given nivolumab and ipilimumab in sequence. The chain is built from TRBV29-1 and TRBJ2-1, with TRBD2 matching 9 bases. The sequence was obtained from a human donor with melanoma. CDR3 coding DNA: TGCAGCGTTGGGATTACAGCGGGACTAGCCGGGGGTGAGCAGTTCTTC. It translates to CSVGITAGLAGGEQFF.